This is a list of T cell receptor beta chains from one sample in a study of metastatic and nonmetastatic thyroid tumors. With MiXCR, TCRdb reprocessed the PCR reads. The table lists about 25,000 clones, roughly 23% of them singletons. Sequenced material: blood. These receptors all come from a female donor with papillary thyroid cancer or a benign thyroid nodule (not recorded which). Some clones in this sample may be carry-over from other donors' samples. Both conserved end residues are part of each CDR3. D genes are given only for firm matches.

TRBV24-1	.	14	CATSASGGANVLTF
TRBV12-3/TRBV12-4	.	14	CASSSPPGVYGYTF
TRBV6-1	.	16	CASSGERDTGYYEQYF
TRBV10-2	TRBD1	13	CASGLAGGGELFF
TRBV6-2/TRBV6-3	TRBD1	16	CASSRSLTGDTGELFF
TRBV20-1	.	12	CSSRRGDTEAFF
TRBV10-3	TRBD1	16	CAIISTGGQPGTEAYF
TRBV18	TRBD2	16	CASSPGTSGLTDTQYF
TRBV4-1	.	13	CASSQDGLNTQYF
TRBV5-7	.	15	CASSLDRTLTGELFF
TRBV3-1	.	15	CASSLGRLGFAEQYF